This entry features one T cell receptor (beta chain) sequence. One junction end does not reproduce the germline sequence, and a read error may be involved. This entry comes from a study of T cells after yellow fever vaccination. Germline CDR1 reads SEHNR; CDR2 reads FQNEAQ (reference sequence). The CDR3 has 10 amino acids. They built TCR cDNA with 5'RACE template switching, a step that put in a universal primer site and UMIs. TCRdb called the 5' RACE reads again in MiXCR, with one record for every CDR3 protein. Found here are some 500,000 distinct CDR3 sequences, approximately 13% of them singletons; the top ten hold more than 12%.

The sample consisted of PBMCs, taken on the day of the yellow fever booster vaccination. The origin of this receptor is a man aged 25-45 years who received the YFV17D yellow fever vaccine. The chain has TRBV7-9 and TRBJ2-7; D is undetermined. CDR3 nucleotides: TGTGCCAGCAGCGGGGTTGCCACGGACTTC. The encoded protein is CASSGVATDF.